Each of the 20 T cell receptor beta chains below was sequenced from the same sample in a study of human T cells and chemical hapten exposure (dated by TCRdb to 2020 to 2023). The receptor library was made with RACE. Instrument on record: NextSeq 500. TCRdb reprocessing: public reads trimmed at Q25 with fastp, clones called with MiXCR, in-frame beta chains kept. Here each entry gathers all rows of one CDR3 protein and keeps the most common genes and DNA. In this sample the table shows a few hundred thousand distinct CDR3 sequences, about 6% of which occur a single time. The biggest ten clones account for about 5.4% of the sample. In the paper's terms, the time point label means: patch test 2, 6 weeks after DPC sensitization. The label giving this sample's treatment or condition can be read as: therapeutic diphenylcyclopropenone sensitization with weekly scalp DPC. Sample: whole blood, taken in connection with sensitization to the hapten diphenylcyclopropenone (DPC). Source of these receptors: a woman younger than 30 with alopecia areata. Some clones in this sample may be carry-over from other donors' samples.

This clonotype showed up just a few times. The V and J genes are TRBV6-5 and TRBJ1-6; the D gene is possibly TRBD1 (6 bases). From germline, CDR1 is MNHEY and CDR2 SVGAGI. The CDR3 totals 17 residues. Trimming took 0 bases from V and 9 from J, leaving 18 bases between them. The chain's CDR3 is CASSYSLRGAFSSPLHF. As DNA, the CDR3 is TGTGCCAGCAGTTACTCGCTTCGGGGGGCGTTTAGTTCACCCCTCCACTTT.

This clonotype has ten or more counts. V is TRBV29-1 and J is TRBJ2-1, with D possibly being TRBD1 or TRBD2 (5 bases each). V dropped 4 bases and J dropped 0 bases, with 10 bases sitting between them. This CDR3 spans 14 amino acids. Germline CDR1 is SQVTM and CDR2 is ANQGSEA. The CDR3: CSVGDQSSYNEQFF. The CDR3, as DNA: TGCAGCGTTGGGGACCAAAGCTCCTACAATGAGCAGTTCTTC.

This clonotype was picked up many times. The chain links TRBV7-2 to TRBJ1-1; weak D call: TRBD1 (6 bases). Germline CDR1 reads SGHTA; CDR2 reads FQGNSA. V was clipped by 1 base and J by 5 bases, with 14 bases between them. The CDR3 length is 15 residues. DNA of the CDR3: TGTGCCAGCAGCTTAGGATGGCGGGGGCAGACTGAAGCTTTCTTT. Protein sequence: CASSLGWRGQTEAFF.

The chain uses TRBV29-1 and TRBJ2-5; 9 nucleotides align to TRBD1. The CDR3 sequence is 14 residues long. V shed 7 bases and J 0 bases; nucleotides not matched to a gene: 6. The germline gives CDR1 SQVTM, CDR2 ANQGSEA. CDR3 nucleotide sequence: TGCAGCGCTAACAGGGGGCACCACCAAGAGACCCAGTACTTC. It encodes CSANRGHHQETQYF.

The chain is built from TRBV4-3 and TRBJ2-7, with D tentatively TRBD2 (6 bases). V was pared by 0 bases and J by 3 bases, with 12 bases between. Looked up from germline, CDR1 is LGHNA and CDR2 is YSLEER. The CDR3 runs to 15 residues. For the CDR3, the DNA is TGCGCCAGCAGCCAAGATCGCCAGGGAGGCTACGAGCAGTACTTC. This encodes CASSQDRQGGYEQYF.

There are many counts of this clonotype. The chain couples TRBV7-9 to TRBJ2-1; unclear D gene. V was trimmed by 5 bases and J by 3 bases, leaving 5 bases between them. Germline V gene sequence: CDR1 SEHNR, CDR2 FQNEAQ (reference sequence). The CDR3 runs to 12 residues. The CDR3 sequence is CASSLLYNEQFF. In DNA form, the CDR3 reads TGTGCCAGCAGCCTCCTCTACAATGAGCAGTTCTTC.

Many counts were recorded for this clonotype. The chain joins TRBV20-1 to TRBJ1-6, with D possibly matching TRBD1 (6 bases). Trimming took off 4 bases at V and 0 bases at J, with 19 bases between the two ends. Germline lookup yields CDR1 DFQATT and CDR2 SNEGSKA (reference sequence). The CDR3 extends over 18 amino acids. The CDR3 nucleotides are TGCAGTGCTAAGGGGGAGCCGGAGGGAAGCTCCTATAATTCACCCCTCCACTTT. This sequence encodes CSAKGEPEGSSYNSPLHF.

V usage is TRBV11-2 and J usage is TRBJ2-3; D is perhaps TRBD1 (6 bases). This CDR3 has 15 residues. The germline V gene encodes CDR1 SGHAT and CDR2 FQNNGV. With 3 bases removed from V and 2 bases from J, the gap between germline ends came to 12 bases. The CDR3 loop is CASSFGTKPTDTQYF. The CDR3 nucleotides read TGTGCCAGCAGCTTCGGGACAAAACCCACAGATACGCAGTATTTT.

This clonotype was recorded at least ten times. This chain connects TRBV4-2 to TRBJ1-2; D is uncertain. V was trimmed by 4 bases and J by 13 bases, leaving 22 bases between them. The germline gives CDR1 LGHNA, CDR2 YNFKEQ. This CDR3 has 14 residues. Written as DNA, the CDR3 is TGTGCCAGCAGCCCCGTTGGGGTGTCGAGGGCCCCCACCTTC. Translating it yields CASSPVGVSRAPTF.

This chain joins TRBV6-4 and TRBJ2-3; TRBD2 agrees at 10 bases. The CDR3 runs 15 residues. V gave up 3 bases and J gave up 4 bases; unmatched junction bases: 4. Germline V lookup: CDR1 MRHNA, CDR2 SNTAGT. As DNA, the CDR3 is TGTGCCAGCAGTGAGAAGAGCGGGGGGGCAGATACGCAGTATTTT. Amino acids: CASSEKSGGADTQYF.

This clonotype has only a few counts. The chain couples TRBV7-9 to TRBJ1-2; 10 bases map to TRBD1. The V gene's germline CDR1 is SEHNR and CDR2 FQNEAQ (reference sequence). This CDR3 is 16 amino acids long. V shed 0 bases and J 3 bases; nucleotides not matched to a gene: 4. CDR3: CASSLARTGGDYGYTF. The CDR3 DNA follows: TGTGCCAGCAGCTTAGCCCGGACAGGGGGAGACTATGGCTACACCTTC.

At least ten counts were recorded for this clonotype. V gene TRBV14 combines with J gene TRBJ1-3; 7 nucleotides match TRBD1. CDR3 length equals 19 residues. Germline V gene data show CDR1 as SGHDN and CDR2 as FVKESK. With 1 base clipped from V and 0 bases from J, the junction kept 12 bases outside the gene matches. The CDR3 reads CASSQAGTEFFSSGNTIYF. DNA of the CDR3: TGTGCCAGCAGCCAAGCCGGGACAGAATTTTTTAGCTCTGGAAACACCATATATTTT.

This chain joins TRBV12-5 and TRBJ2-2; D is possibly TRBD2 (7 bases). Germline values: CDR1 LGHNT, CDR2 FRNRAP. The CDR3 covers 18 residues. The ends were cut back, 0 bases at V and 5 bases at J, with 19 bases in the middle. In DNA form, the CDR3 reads TGTGCTAGTGGTTTGGTTGTCGGGGGGCTCTTCGAAACCGGGGAGCTGTTTTTT. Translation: CASGLVVGGLFETGELFF. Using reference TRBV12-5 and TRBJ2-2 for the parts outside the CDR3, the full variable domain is DARVTQTPRHKVTEMGQEVTMRCQPILGHNTVFWYRQTMMQGLELLAYFRNRAPLDDSGMPKDRFSAEMPDATLATLKIQPSEPRDSAVYFCASGLVVGGLFETGELFFGEGSRLTVL.

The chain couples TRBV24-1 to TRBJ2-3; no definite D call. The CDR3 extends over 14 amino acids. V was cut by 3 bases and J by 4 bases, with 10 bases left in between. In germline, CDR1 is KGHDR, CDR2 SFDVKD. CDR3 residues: CATSDTQFSDTQYF. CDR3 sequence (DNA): TGTGCCACCAGTGATACTCAGTTCTCAGATACGCAGTATTTT.

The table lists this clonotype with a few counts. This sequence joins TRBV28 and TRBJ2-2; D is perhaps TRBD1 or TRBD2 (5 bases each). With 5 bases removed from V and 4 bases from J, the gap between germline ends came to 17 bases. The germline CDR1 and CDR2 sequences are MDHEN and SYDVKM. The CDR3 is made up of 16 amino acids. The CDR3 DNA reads TGTGCCAGCAGTCCCCAGATAGGGGACGGCACCGGGGAGCTGTTTTTT. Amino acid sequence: CASSPQIGDGTGELFF.

In DNA, the CDR3 is TGTGCCAGCAGCTTGAGAAGGAACACCGGGGAGCTGTTTTTT. Translation gives CASSLRRNTGELFF. The chain joins TRBV7-2 to TRBJ2-2, with D hard to call. CDR3 size: 14 residues. V dropped 3 bases and J dropped 1 base, with 6 bases sitting between them. CDR1 is SGHTA, CDR2 FQGNSA, per germline.

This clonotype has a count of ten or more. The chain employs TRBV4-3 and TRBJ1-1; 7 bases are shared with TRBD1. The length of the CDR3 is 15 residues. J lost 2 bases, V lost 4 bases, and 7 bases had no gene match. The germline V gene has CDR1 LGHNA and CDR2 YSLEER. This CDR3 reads CASSLLTGPNTEAFF. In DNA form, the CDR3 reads TGCGCCAGCAGCCTCCTGACAGGGCCTAACACTGAAGCTTTCTTT.

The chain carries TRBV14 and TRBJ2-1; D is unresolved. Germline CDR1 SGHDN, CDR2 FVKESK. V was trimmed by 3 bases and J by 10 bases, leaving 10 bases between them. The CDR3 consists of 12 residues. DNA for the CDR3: TGTGCCAGCAGCCAGCCCGGAAACGAGCAGTTCTTC. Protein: CASSQPGNEQFF.

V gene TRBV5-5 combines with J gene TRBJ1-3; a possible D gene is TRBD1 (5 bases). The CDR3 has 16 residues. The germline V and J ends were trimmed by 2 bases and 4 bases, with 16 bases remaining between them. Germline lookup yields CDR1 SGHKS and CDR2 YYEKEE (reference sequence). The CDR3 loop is CASSLSGGASGNTIYF. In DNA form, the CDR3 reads TGTGCCAGCAGCTTAAGTGGAGGGGCGTCCGGAAACACCATATATTTT.

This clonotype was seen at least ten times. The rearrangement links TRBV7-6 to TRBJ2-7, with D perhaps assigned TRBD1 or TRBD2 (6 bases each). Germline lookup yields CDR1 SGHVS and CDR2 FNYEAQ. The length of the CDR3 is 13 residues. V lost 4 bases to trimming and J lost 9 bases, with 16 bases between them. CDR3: CASSSETGAGQYF. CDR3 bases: TGTGCCAGCAGCTCCGAGACAGGAGCGGGGCAGTACTTC.